Listed below are T cell receptor beta chains from one sample, sequenced in a study of shared clonotypes between healthy human individuals. Clones were sequenced by immunoSEQ multiplex PCR, and TCRdb holds only the in-frame ones, with some missing. The sample has around 1 million clones; around 80% are singletons. Sample: memory CD4+ T cells sorted from blood. The receptors derive from a man aged 18-30 years in good health. Each CDR3 is given with its conserved first and last residue. The D gene is left open where the match is weak. Size tells how often a clone was seen (once, few, many) or the class of an expanded clone, and some rows leave it out.

TGTGCCAGCAGTAGGGGATTAGCGGGAGCCAACGAGCAGTACTTC,CASSRGLAGANEQYF,.,TRBJ2-7,TRBV6-5,TRBD2
TGCAGTGCTAGAGACACCGGGGAGCTGTTTTTT,CSARDTGELFF,few,TRBJ2-2,TRBV20-1,.
TGTGCCTGGAGTACTTCTTGGGCAGAAGCTTTCTTT,CAWSTSWAEAFF,few,TRBJ1-1,TRBV30,.
TGTGCCTGGAGTGCGGGACTAGCGGGAGGGCATGCCGGGGAGCTGTTTTTT,CAWSAGLAGGHAGELFF,.,TRBJ2-2,TRBV30,TRBD2
TGTGCCAGCAGTACCTTAGACAGGGTGGGCGGCTACACCTTC,CASSTLDRVGGYTF,few,TRBJ1-2,TRBV28,TRBD1
TGCGCCAGCAGCTTGGAATCTAGCGGAACCTACAATGAGCAGTTCTTC,CASSLESSGTYNEQFF,.,TRBJ2-1,TRBV5-1,TRBD2
TGTGCCAGCAGCTTTGGATGGGACAGCAATCAGCCCCAGCATTTT,CASSFGWDSNQPQHF,.,TRBJ1-5,TRBV5-6,.
TGTGCCAGCAGCTTAGCCCCTAGGGGCTCCTATAATTCACCCCTCCACTTT,CASSLAPRGSYNSPLHF,.,TRBJ1-6,TRBV11-2,.
TGTGCCAGCAGCGTAGAAGGACGGGGAGACATTCAGTACTTC,CASSVEGRGDIQYF,.,TRBJ2-4,TRBV9,.
TGTGCCAGCAGCCTGAGCTCCTACGAGCAGTACTTC,CASSLSSYEQYF,.,TRBJ2-7,TRBV4-2,.
TGTGCCAGCACTAGGACAGGGAACACTGAAGCTTTCTTT,CASTRTGNTEAFF,.,TRBJ1-1,TRBV6-5,TRBD1
TGCACCAGCAGCCAAGATCACAGGGGAGAGACCCAGTACTTC,CTSSQDHRGETQYF,.,TRBJ2-5,TRBV1,.
TGTGCCAGTAGTATAGCCGTGACTAGCGGGGGGGCGAAGACCCAGTACTTC,CASSIAVTSGGAKTQYF,many,TRBJ2-5,TRBV19,TRBD2
TGTGCCAGCAGCTCAGGACACGGAAGAACTAATGAAAAACTGTTTTTT,CASSSGHGRTNEKLFF,.,TRBJ1-4,TRBV7-2,.
TGTGCCAGCAGTGCCGAGACAGGGGGCGCATCCACCGGGGAGCTGTTTTTT,CASSAETGGASTGELFF,.,TRBJ2-2,TRBV2,TRBD1
TGTGCCAGTAGTATGGGCCGGACGGGAAACTATGGCTACACCTTC,CASSMGRTGNYGYTF,.,TRBJ1-2,TRBV19,.
TGTGCCAGCAGCAGCCGACAGGGGGCTTGGGAGACCCAGTACTTC,CASSSRQGAWETQYF,.,TRBJ2-5,TRBV7-8,TRBD1
TGTGCCAGCAGAGACGGGACAGGGGGAGAGACTGAAGCTTTCTTT,CASRDGTGGETEAFF,.,TRBJ1-1,TRBV2,TRBD1
TGTGCCAGCAGCCAAAATAGCGGGGGGGCAGGTGAGCAGTTCTTC,CASSQNSGGAGEQFF,.,TRBJ2-1,TRBV14,TRBD2
TGTGCCAGCAGTTACCCAGGGGAAGATGGAAACACCATATATTTT,CASSYPGEDGNTIYF,.,TRBJ1-3,TRBV6-5,.
TGTGCCAGCAGCCAAGACCTCACAGGGGGCGGGGGTGAAGCTTTCTTT,CASSQDLTGGGGEAFF,once,TRBJ1-1,TRBV4-2,TRBD1
TGTGCCAGCAGCCTCGGGACGGCTGGCTACACCTTC,CASSLGTAGYTF,.,TRBJ1-2,TRBV5-6,.
TGTGCCACCCAGACTAGCGGGGGGGCCTATGAGCAGTTCTTC,CATQTSGGAYEQFF,.,TRBJ2-1,TRBV10-3,TRBD2
TGTGCCAGTAGTATAAGTTCCGGTGATCAGCCCCAGCATTTT,CASSISSGDQPQHF,.,TRBJ1-5,TRBV19,.
TGTGCCAGTAGTGACAGGGCGGGGAACACTGAAGCTTTCTTT,CASSDRAGNTEAFF,.,TRBJ1-1,TRBV19,TRBD1
TGTGCCTGGAGTGTAGGGGTGAACACCGGGGAGCTGTTTTTT,CAWSVGVNTGELFF,.,TRBJ2-2,TRBV30,.
TGTGCCAGTAGTCTGTCAGTAGTAAATGAAAAACTGTTTTTT,CASSLSVVNEKLFF,.,TRBJ1-4,TRBV19,.
TGTGCCAGCAGCTCCGCGGGGGGTACGCAGTATTTT,CASSSAGGTQYF,.,TRBJ2-3,TRBV7-9,TRBD2
TGCGCCAGCAGCCAAGCCTCAGGAGGGCTAGCCAAAAACATTCAGTACTTC,CASSQASGGLAKNIQYF,.,TRBJ2-4,TRBV4-1,.
TGCGCCAGCAGCCCACAGGCCGCGGGAATCACAGATACGCAGTATTTT,CASSPQAAGITDTQYF,.,TRBJ2-3,TRBV4-3,.
TGCGCCAGCAGCTTGGAGGGGGAAACGCAGTATTTT,CASSLEGETQYF,.,TRBJ2-3,TRBV5-1,.
TGTGCCTGGGATCTGATACAGGGAAACTATGGCTACACCTTC,CAWDLIQGNYGYTF,once,TRBJ1-2,TRBV30,.
TGTGCCAGCAGCCTCGACGTACTAGCGGGGGCCGAGCAGTACTTC,CASSLDVLAGAEQYF,.,TRBJ2-7,TRBV7-9,TRBD2
TGTGCCAGCAGCTCTACAGGGGTTGGCTACACCTTC,CASSSTGVGYTF,.,TRBJ1-2,TRBV11-3,TRBD1
TGCGCCAGCAGCCCCGGGACTAGCGTAGCCGGGGAGCTGTTTTTT,CASSPGTSVAGELFF,.,TRBJ2-2,TRBV5-1,TRBD2